These T cell receptor beta chains were read from a single sample in a study of early T cells in non-severe SARS-CoV-2 infection. TCRdb analysed the 5' RACE reads with MiXCR anew, one entry per CDR3 protein. This table has about 76,000 distinct CDR3 sequences, around 16% appearing once. The sequenced material came from whole blood. These receptors originate from an adult who was a healthcare worker with PCR-confirmed SARS-CoV-2 infection or an uninfected control (not recorded which). The CDR3 runs from the conserved cysteine through the conserved F or W. The D gene is left open where the match is weak. Expanded clones get a size class; other rows say once, few or many, or leave the size out.

j_call clone_size v_call d_call cdr3_nt cdr3_aa
TRBJ2-1 many TRBV4-1 TRBD2 TGCGCCAGCAGCCAAGATCGATCCACTAGCGGTCCCTACAATGAGCAGTTCTTC CASSQDRSTSGPYNEQFF
TRBJ2-7 - TRBV6-2/TRBV6-3 - TGTGCCAGCAGTTCTGGAGTCTCCTACGAGCAGTACTTC CASSSGVSYEQYF
TRBJ2-7 few TRBV14 - TGTGCCAGCAGCCAAGCAAGGGGGGTGAACGACGAGCAGTACTTC CASSQARGVNDEQYF
TRBJ2-1 few TRBV28 - TGTGCCAGCAGGAGCGACTCCGGCTATGAGCAGTTCTTC CASRSDSGYEQFF
TRBJ1-5 few TRBV19 - TGTGCCAGTACCCCGCGGGAGGGGCTGGGGCCCCAGCATTTT CASTPREGLGPQHF
TRBJ2-1 - TRBV4-1 - TGCGCCAGCAGCCAAAATACCCCGGGACAATGGGCCTACAATGGGCAGTTCTTC CASSQNTPGQWAYNGQFF
TRBJ2-1 few TRBV10-3 TRBD2 TGTGCCATCAGTGAGACCCGGACTAGCGGAAACAATGAGCAGTTCTTC CAISETRTSGNNEQFF
TRBJ1-2 - TRBV10-3 - TGTGCCATCAGTGAGTCTGATGGTGCCCTCTATGGCTACACCTTC CAISESDGALYGYTF
TRBJ2-3 few TRBV29-1 TRBD2 TGCAGCGTTGGACGACGGGAGCGGGGGACAGATACGCAGTATTTT CSVGRRERGTDTQYF
TRBJ2-1 few TRBV20-1 - TGCAGTGCTAGAGATCCGGGGTGGTCCTACAATGAGCAGTTCTTC CSARDPGWSYNEQFF
TRBJ2-3 - TRBV28 TRBD2 TGTGCCAGCAGTTCCCCCGGACTAGACTCCACAGATACGCAGTATTTT CASSSPGLDSTDTQYF
TRBJ1-6 few TRBV5-1 - TGCGCCAGCAGCTTGTACGTGACAGCAAATTCACCCCTCCACTTT CASSLYVTANSPLHF
TRBJ1-3 - TRBV7-6 - TGTGCCAGCAGCTTAGTAGACAGAAGCTCTGGAAACACCATATATTTT CASSLVDRSSGNTIYF
TRBJ2-7 - TRBV6-6 TRBD2 TGTGCCACCACGGAACACAATAGCGGGAGTCTCTACGAGCAGTACTTC CATTEHNSGSLYEQYF
TRBJ2-3 - TRBV20-1 - TGCAGTGCCAGCGGCCACACAGATACGCAGTATTTT CSASGHTDTQYF
TRBJ1-5 - TRBV19 - TGTGCCAGTACAGGGTTTAATCAGCCCCAGCATTTT CASTGFNQPQHF
TRBJ1-1 many TRBV7-6 - TGTGCCAGCAGCGTCAGATGGGGCACTGAAGCTTTCTTT CASSVRWGTEAFF
TRBJ2-2 many TRBV2 - TGTGCCAGCAGTGATTTGGGTGCGAACACCGGGGAGCTGTTTTTT CASSDLGANTGELFF
TRBJ2-2 - TRBV4-3 TRBD1 TGCGCCAGCAGCCAAGACAGGGGGCCGAGGACCGGGGAGCTGTTTTTT CASSQDRGPRTGELFF
TRBJ2-5 few TRBV9 TRBD1 TGTGCCAGCAGCGGACCGCGGGACAGGGGAGAGACCCAGTACTTC CASSGPRDRGETQYF
TRBJ1-5 few TRBV18 TRBD1 TGTGCCAGCTCAGCGGACAGGGATCAGCCCCAGCATTTT CASSADRDQPQHF
TRBJ1-6 few TRBV6-5 - TGTGCCAGCAGCCGGGGGGAGGTTGGGAATTCACCCCTCCACTTT CASSRGEVGNSPLHF
TRBJ1-5 - TRBV6-5 - TGTGCCAGCAGTCCCGCCCGCTCAGTATCTAGCAATCAGCCCCAGCATTTT CASSPARSVSSNQPQHF
TRBJ2-4 - TRBV28 TRBD1 TGTGCCACTAGGGGGCCAGCCAAAAACATTCAGTACTTC CATRGPAKNIQYF
TRBJ2-7 few TRBV19 - TGTGCCAGTAGTATATCTTTCGGCAGAAACTACGAGCAGTACTTC CASSISFGRNYEQYF
TRBJ1-5 - TRBV12-3/TRBV12-4 TRBD1 TGTGCCAGCAGCGCCGGGACAGGGGGGTTTCAGCCCCAGCATTTT CASSAGTGGFQPQHF
TRBJ2-5 few TRBV28 - TGTGCCAGCAGTTTAGAGGTTGGAGGGGGCGAAGAGACCCAGTACTTC CASSLEVGGGEETQYF
TRBJ2-1 few TRBV3-1 - TGTGCCAGCAGCCAAGCCCCCAGGTCGACCTACAATGAGCAGTTCTTC CASSQAPRSTYNEQFF
TRBJ2-3 many TRBV20-1 - TGCAGTGCTAGAGATCTCGGCGGAGGGCCCGATACGCAGTATTTT CSARDLGGGPDTQYF
TRBJ1-2 - TRBV10-3 - TGTGCCATCAGTGTGGGCGGAGCTAACTATGGCTACACCTTC CAISVGGANYGYTF
TRBJ2-1 once TRBV5-6 TRBD2 TGTGCCAGCAGCTTGGACGGGAGGGAGCAGTTCTTC CASSLDGREQFF